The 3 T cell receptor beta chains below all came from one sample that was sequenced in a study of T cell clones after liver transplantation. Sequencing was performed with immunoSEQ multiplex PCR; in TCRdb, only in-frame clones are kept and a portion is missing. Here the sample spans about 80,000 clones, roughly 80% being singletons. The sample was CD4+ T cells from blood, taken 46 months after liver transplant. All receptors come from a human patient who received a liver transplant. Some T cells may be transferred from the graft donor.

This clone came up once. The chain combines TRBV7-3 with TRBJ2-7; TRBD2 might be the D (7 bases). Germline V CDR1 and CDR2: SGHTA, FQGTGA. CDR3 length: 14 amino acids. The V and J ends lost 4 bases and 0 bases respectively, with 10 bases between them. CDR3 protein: CASSWGGSSYEQYF. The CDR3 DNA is TGTGCCAGCAGCTGGGGGGGCAGCTCCTACGAGCAGTACTTC.

Here the CDR3 reads CASSSGQGHTEAFF. As DNA, the CDR3 is TGTGCCAGCAGCTCTGGACAGGGCCACACTGAAGCTTTCTTT. The chain uses TRBV7-9 and TRBJ1-1, with 8 bases identical to TRBD1. CDR1 is SEHNR, CDR2 FQNEAQ, per germline (reference sequence). The CDR3 is 14 residues long. The V segment lost 4 bases and the J segment 3 bases; nucleotides outside the gene matches: 4.

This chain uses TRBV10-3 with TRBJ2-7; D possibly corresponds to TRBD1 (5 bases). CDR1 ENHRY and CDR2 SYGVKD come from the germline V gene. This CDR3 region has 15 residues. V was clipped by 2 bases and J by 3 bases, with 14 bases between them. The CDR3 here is CAISESTRVRYEQYF. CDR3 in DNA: TGTGCCATCAGTGAGAGTACCAGGGTCCGCTACGAGCAGTACTTC.